Below, 25 T cell receptor beta chains from the same sample are listed, as sequenced in a study of T cells in Graves' hyperthyroidism and ophthalmopathy. Researchers amplified the TCR beta CDR3 regions from RNA transcripts. When the TCR CDR3 underwent first-round RT-PCR, the HTBI primer set was used. TCRdb re-called the multiplex PCR reads with MiXCR, one entry per CDR3 protein. The table lists 500,000 to 550,000 distinct CDR3 sequences, 15% to 20% of them singletons, with roughly 44% in the top ten. Material: blood. The origin of the receptors is a man aged 35-49 years with Graves' ophthalmopathy.

This clonotype was observed many times. This rearrangement joins TRBV28 to TRBJ2-7; D remains unclear. The CDR3 is 12 residues long. Per germline, CDR1 MDHEN and CDR2 SYDVKM. The V gene lost 6 bases and the J gene lost 3 bases, with 9 bases spanning the gap. CDR3 in DNA: TGTGCCAGCAGCTCAGGATTCTACGAGCAGTACTTC. It is translated as CASSSGFYEQYF.

The chain is built from TRBV11-2 and TRBJ1-2, with D possibly matching TRBD1 (6 bases). The CDR3 runs 16 residues. CDR1 and CDR2 (germline): SGHAT, FQNNGV. The ends were cut back, 5 bases at V and 3 bases at J, with 19 bases in the middle. CDR3 in amino acids: CASSVVQGPEDYGYTF. The CDR3 DNA reads TGTGCCAGCAGCGTGGTGCAGGGGCCAGAAGACTATGGCTACACCTTC.

The rearrangement joins TRBV29-1 to TRBJ1-1, with D perhaps TRBD1 (6 bases). This CDR3 has 14 amino acids. Trimming left V 3 bases short and J 0 bases short, with 11 bases between. CDR1 is SQVTM and CDR2 is ANQGSEA in the germline V gene. CDR3 sequence: CSVDGGFMNTEAFF. DNA for the CDR3: TGCAGCGTTGACGGGGGCTTCATGAACACTGAAGCTTTCTTT.

This clonotype occurred a few times. The CDR3 nucleotides read TGTGCCAGCAGTTTAGCGGGAGGGCCCCCGCACAATGAGCAGTTCTTC. It translates to CASSLAGGPPHNEQFF. The V call is TRBV6-1, the J call TRBJ2-1; TRBD2 matches 11 bases. The CDR3 is 16 amino acids. The V and J ends lost 5 bases and 5 bases, in that order; junction bases with no gene match: 8. Germline values: CDR1 MNHNS, CDR2 SASEGT.

The chain uses TRBV5-1 and TRBJ2-5; TRBD1 matches at 11 bases. The CDR3 is 16 residues long. The trim removed 6 bases at V and 1 base at J, leaving 8 bases unmatched. Germline lookup yields CDR1 SGHRS and CDR2 YFSETQ. The CDR3 DNA reads TGCGCCAGCACCATAGGACAGGGGGCTTCCCAAGAGACCCAGTACTTC. The encoded protein is CASTIGQGASQETQYF.

The chain joins TRBV12-3 or TRBV12-4 to TRBJ2-2, with D perhaps being TRBD1 or TRBD2 (6 bases each). Trimming cost V 7 bases and J 2 bases, with 17 bases left between them. The CDR3 extends over 16 amino acids. The CDR3: CASIHLRGLNTGELFF. The CDR3 nucleotides are TGTGCCAGCATTCACCTACGGGGGCTAAACACCGGGGAGCTGTTTTTT.

This chain connects TRBV6-1 to TRBJ1-4, with a weak D call TRBD1 (5 bases). The CDR3 covers 13 residues. Germline values: CDR1 MNHNS, CDR2 SASEGT. V was cut by 6 bases and J by 12 bases, with 17 bases left in between. CDR3 region: CASRTAPGKQLFF. CDR3 DNA sequence: TGTGCCAGCAGGACAGCTCCCGGGAAACAACTGTTTTTT.

This chain connects TRBV14 to TRBJ2-1; 10 nucleotides match TRBD2. This CDR3 has 17 residues. The germline gives CDR1 SGHDN, CDR2 FVKESK. The ends lost 4 bases at V and 3 bases at J; junction bases unmatched: 9. Written as DNA, the CDR3 is TGTGCCAGCAGCCGAGCACGACTAGCGGGCTACTACAATGAGCAGTTCTTC. Translated: CASSRARLAGYYNEQFF.

There are many counts of this clonotype. The chain joins TRBV28 to TRBJ1-2; D perhaps matches TRBD1 (6 bases). Trimming left V 2 bases short and J 4 bases short, with 11 bases between. CDR3 length: 14 amino acids. Germline V lookup: CDR1 MDHEN, CDR2 SYDVKM. The CDR3 nucleotides read TGTGCCAGCAGTTTACTACAGGGACTCTATGGCTACACCTTC. It encodes CASSLLQGLYGYTF.

The rearrangement links TRBV12-3 or TRBV12-4 to TRBJ2-5; tentatively, D is TRBD1 (6 bases). With 7 bases removed from V and 0 bases from J, the gap between germline ends came to 12 bases. The CDR3 is 14 residues long. CDR3 in DNA: TGTGCCAGCAACCTCAGGGGCAACCAAGAGACCCAGTACTTC. This sequence encodes CASNLRGNQETQYF.

The chain is built from TRBV5-1 and TRBJ1-1; D remains unclear. The CDR3 has 15 residues. Trimming took off 1 base at V and 1 base at J, with 11 bases between the two ends. CDR1 and CDR2 from the germline V gene are SGHRS and YFSETQ. Written as DNA, the CDR3 is TGCGCCAGCAGCTTGCCCGGGAACGGGAACACTGAAGCTTTCTTT. Its protein product is CASSLPGNGNTEAFF. The whole variable domain, remainder taken from reference TRBV5-1 and TRBJ1-1, is KAGVTQTPRYLIKTRGQQVTLSCSPISGHRSVSWYQQTPGQGLQFLFEYFSETQRNKGNFPGRFSGRQFSNSRSEMNVSTLELGDSALYLCASSLPGNGNTEAFFGQGTRLTVV.

This chain links TRBV5-1 with TRBJ2-1; D not resolved. V gave up 4 bases and J gave up 8 bases, with 10 bases separating them. Germline CDR1 reads SGHRS; CDR2 reads YFSETQ. This CDR3 is 12 amino acids long. CDR3 residues: CASSRSPHEQFF. The CDR3 DNA sequence: TGCGCCAGCAGCCGGAGCCCCCATGAGCAGTTCTTC.

This clonotype was recorded many times. This chain connects TRBV2 to TRBJ2-7; no clear D gene. Per the germline V gene, CDR1 is SNHLY and CDR2 is FYNNEI. The CDR3 has 11 amino acids. Between the trimmed V and J ends, which lost 3 bases and 4 bases, there was a span of 4 bases. The CDR3 nucleotides read TGTGCCAGCAGTGATCAGTACGAGCAGTACTTC. It is translated as CASSDQYEQYF.

This clonotype was observed at least ten times. The chain links TRBV27 to TRBJ1-1; D is possibly TRBD1 (6 bases). Trimming removed 4 bases at V and 8 bases at J, with 17 bases between. Looked up from germline, CDR1 is MNHEY and CDR2 is SMNVEV (reference sequence). This CDR3 region has 14 residues. The CDR3 sequence: CASSSLGGAREAFF. In DNA form, the CDR3 reads TGTGCCAGCAGTTCCCTTGGGGGGGCGCGGGAAGCTTTCTTT.

Many counts were recorded for this clonotype. This chain joins TRBV7-9 and TRBJ2-7; 9 nucleotides agree with TRBD2. The CDR3 sequence is 16 residues long. Trimming took 5 bases from V and 3 from J; bases not matched to a gene: 11. Germline CDR1 is SEHNR and CDR2 is FQNEAQ (reference sequence). CDR3 nucleotides: TGTGCCAGCAGCCGGAGGGGCGGGAGGGCAAACTACGAGCAGTACTTC. Residues: CASSRRGGRANYEQYF.

This clonotype was observed many times. This chain joins TRBV30 and TRBJ2-4; the D gene is possibly TRBD2 (6 bases). This CDR3 region has 15 residues. Germline CDR1 GTSNPN, CDR2 SVGIG (reference sequence). The V end was cut by 3 bases, the J end by 5 bases, with 17 bases between. The CDR3: CAWRPRREWENIQYF. In nucleotides, the CDR3 is TGTGCCTGGAGACCTAGACGGGAGTGGGAAAACATTCAGTACTTC. The whole variable domain, filled in from reference TRBV30 and TRBJ2-4, reads SQTIHQWPATLVQPVGSPLSLECTVEGTSNPNLYWYRQAAGRGLQLLFYSVGIGQISSEVPQNLSASRPQDRQFILSSKKLLLSDSGFYLCAWRPRREWENIQYFGAGTRLSVL.

This clonotype was detected only a few times. One end of the junction is discordant with germline, which a read error may explain. The chain is built from TRBV2 and TRBJ1-2; the D gene is possibly TRBD1 (5 bases). The germline V gene encodes CDR1 SNHLY and CDR2 FYNNEI. The CDR3 runs to 12 residues. The CDR3 nucleotides read TGTGCCAGCAGTGAAGCAAGGCTCCCGGGACCCTTC. Translating it yields CASSEARLPGPF.

This clonotype was recorded at least ten times. The chain links TRBV27 to TRBJ2-3; D is unclear. The CDR3 sequence is 12 residues long. In germline, CDR1 is MNHEY, CDR2 SMNVEV (reference sequence). With 3 bases removed from V and 6 bases from J, the gap between germline ends came to 7 bases. The CDR3 region is CASSFGSDTQYF. CDR3 DNA sequence: TGTGCCAGCAGTTTCGGGTCGGATACGCAGTATTTT.

This chain connects TRBV6-5 to TRBJ1-2; tentative D call: TRBD1 (5 bases). This CDR3 has 16 amino acids. Germline V gene lookup returns CDR1 MNHEY and CDR2 SVGAGI. V shed 0 bases and J shed 4 bases, with 15 bases lying between them. The CDR3 protein is CASSYSKFGRAYGYTF. The CDR3 DNA reads TGTGCCAGCAGTTACTCGAAATTTGGCAGGGCCTATGGCTACACCTTC.

This clonotype showed up many times. The genes are TRBV2 and TRBJ1-2; D gene ambiguous. V was shortened by 2 bases and J by 5 bases, with 9 bases between the two germline ends. CDR1 is SNHLY, CDR2 FYNNEI, per germline. CDR3 length equals 13 residues. The CDR3 DNA reads TGTGCCAGCAGTGAATGGCTTGGGTATGGCTACACCTTC. Translating gives CASSEWLGYGYTF. Full variable domain (missing parts from reference TRBV2 and TRBJ1-2): EPEVTQTPSHQVTQMGQEVILRCVPISNHLYFYWYRQILGQKVEFLVSFYNNEISEKSEIFDDQFSVERPDGSNFTLKIRSTKLEDSAMYFCASSEWLGYGYTFGSGTRLTVV.

This clonotype has at least ten counts. The chain combines TRBV6-1 with TRBJ2-1; TRBD2 matches 7 bases. The germline V gene encodes CDR1 MNHNS and CDR2 SASEGT. Trimming at V came to 5 bases and at J to 7 bases, leaving 8 bases not matched to a gene. The CDR3 consists of 14 residues. The CDR3 DNA sequence: TGTGCCAGCAGTCACGCCGGGGGGTTGAATGAGCAGTTCTTC. Translated: CASSHAGGLNEQFF.

For the CDR3, the DNA is TGCAGTGCTAGTGGACAGGGCACCTACGAGCAGTACTTC. This codes for CSASGQGTYEQYF. The chain combines TRBV20-1 with TRBJ2-7, with 8 bases aligning to TRBD1. Germline CDR1 DFQATT, CDR2 SNEGSKA (reference sequence). CDR3 size: 13 residues. The trim removed 3 bases at V and 2 bases at J, leaving 3 bases unmatched.

In this sample, this clonotype turned up a few times. CDR3 loop: CASSLIGKETQYF. The CDR3 DNA reads as TGTGCCAGCAGCTTAATCGGTAAAGAGACCCAGTACTTC. This chain links TRBV7-2 with TRBJ2-5; D call uncertain. The germline V and J ends were trimmed by 2 bases and 3 bases, with 7 bases remaining between them. This CDR3 comprises 13 residues. CDR1 SGHTA and CDR2 FQGNSA come from the germline V gene.

The chain recombines TRBV3-1 with TRBJ1-5, with TRBD1 as a possible D gene (5 bases). The germline V gene has CDR1 LGHDT and CDR2 YNNKEL (reference sequence). CDR3 length equals 16 residues. V lost 5 bases and J 6 bases, leaving 20 bases between the germline ends. Here the CDR3 reads CASSWGSPSQGQPQHF. The CDR3 DNA is TGTGCCAGCAGCTGGGGGTCTCCCTCTCAGGGTCAGCCCCAGCATTTT.

As regards this clonotype: A read error is possible here, since a much larger clone lies one base away. The CDR3 carries no conserved terminal phenylalanine or tryptophan, so it likely arises from a read error. DNA for the CDR3: TGTGCCAGCAGGGTAGAGGGGCTGAACACTGAAGCTTTCCTT. This translates into CASRVEGLNTEAFL. The genes are TRBV2 and TRBJ1-1; D possibly corresponds to TRBD1 (5 bases). The CDR3 extends over 14 amino acids. V dropped 6 bases and J dropped 0 bases, with 11 bases sitting between them. The germline gives CDR1 SNHLY, CDR2 FYNNEI.